What follows describes a single T cell receptor beta chain. Authors' analysis steps: Differences in CDR3 between clinicopathological groups were drawn on to build a classifier intended to discriminate distant-metastatic papillary thyroid cancer patients. TCRdb reanalyzed the PCR reads via MiXCR. TCRdb, not the authors, supplied the V and J calls. The repertoire has around 4,900 clones, 34% of them found once; the top ten carry 25% to 30%. Thyroid surgery took place with no prior treatment in any patient. V was trimmed by 4 bases and J by 0 bases, leaving 3 bases between them. CDR1 is MNHEY, CDR2 SMNVEV, per germline (reference sequence). The CDR3 has 12 residues. These data originate in a study of metastatic and nonmetastatic thyroid tumors. Study overall: Across blood and tumor or nodule tissue, repertoires from malignant and benign thyroid patients were compared with one another.

This sequence joins TRBV27 and TRBJ1-2; D ambiguous. Sequenced material: adjacent normal tissue. This TCR derives from a male donor with papillary thyroid cancer or a benign thyroid nodule (not recorded which). Some clones in this sample may be carry-over from other donors' samples. The CDR3 coding sequence is TGTGCCAGCAGTTCAACTAACTATGGCTACACCTTC. Protein sequence: CASSSTNYGYTF.